Below, 2 T cell receptor beta chains from the same sample are listed, as sequenced in a study of a mutant IDH1 vaccine in newly diagnosed glioma. Time point here: week 47, end of study. Every vaccine dose comprised 300 ug of mutant IDH1 20-mer peptide plus topical imiquimod. Their antigens are not known. TCRdb keeps only in-frame clones here, not all; method: immunoSEQ multiplex PCR. The table lists some 60,000 clones, around four fifths of them singletons, with about 3.2% in the top ten. The sample consisted of PBMCs, taken from a glioma patient whose treatment included an IDH1 peptide vaccine. The origin of the receptors is a woman aged 50 to 65 with glioma.

This clone was observed a handful of times. The J gene is TRBJ1-4, the V gene TRBV9, with D possibly being TRBD1 (5 bases). This CDR3 contains 15 residues. V gave up 3 bases and J gave up 4 bases, with 13 bases separating them. Germline values: CDR1 SGDLS, CDR2 YYNGEE. In DNA, the CDR3 is TGTGCCAGCAGCGCTCGACAGTCGGATAATGAAAAACTGTTTTTT. Encoded protein: CASSARQSDNEKLFF.

This chain uses TRBV30 with TRBJ2-1; TRBD2 matches at 13 bases. The junction had 3 bases not matched to a gene; V was cut back by 1 base and J by 6 bases. CDR3 length: 15 residues. Germline CDR1 is GTSNPN and CDR2 is SVGIG (reference sequence). CDR3 in amino acids: CAWSATSGGFNEQFF. CDR3 DNA sequence: TGTGCCTGGAGTGCGACTAGCGGGGGGTTCAATGAGCAGTTCTTC.